At least ten counts were recorded for the clone carrying this TCR beta chain. The data are from a study of human T cells and chemical hapten exposure. The overall study: Patients had diphenylcyclopropenone applied to the scalp weekly throughout the roughly 23-week study. A patient group, mainly female, showed alopecia areata, totalis or universalis.

Time point reported: patch test 2, 6 weeks after DPC sensitization. This sample's treatment: therapeutic diphenylcyclopropenone sensitization with weekly scalp DPC. The library tagged each cDNA molecule with unique molecular identifiers. TCRdb reanalysed the RACE reads using MiXCR and keeps one entry per CDR3 protein. This repertoire shows more than 75,000 distinct CDR3 sequences, 9% to 9.5% found once; its top ten account for approximately 1.9%. V shed 1 base and J shed 6 bases, with 10 bases lying between them. The CDR3 covers 14 residues. In germline, CDR1 is SEHNR, CDR2 FQNEAQ (reference sequence).

The chain uses TRBV7-9 and TRBJ2-1, with no clear D. The sample here was whole blood, taken in connection with sensitization to the hapten diphenylcyclopropenone (DPC). This TCR was recovered from a woman aged 40 to 50 with alopecia areata. Some clones in this sample may be carry-over from other donors' samples. CDR3 region: CASSLVSRPNEQFF. CDR3 coding DNA: TGTGCCAGCAGCTTAGTGAGCCGCCCCAATGAGCAGTTCTTC.